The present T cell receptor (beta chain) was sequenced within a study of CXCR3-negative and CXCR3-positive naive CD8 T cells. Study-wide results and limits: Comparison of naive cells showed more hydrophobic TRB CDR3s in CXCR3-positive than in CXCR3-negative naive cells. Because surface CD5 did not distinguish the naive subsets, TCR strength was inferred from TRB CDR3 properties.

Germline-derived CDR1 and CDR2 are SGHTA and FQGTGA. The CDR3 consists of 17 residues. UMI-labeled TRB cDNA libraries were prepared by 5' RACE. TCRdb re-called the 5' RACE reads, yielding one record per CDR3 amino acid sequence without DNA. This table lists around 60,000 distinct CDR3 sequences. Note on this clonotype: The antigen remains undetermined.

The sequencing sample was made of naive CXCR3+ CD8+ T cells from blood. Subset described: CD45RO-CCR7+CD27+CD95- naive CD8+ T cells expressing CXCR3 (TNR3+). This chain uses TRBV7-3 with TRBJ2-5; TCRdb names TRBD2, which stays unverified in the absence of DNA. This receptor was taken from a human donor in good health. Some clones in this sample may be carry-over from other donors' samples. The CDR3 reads CASSPGTSGGIWETQYF.